The 20 T cell receptor beta chains presented below share a single source sample, sequenced in a study of Tregs in tolerant kidney transplant recipients. Profiled with immunoSEQ multiplex PCR; TCRdb holds only in-frame clones, not every one. This table has tens of thousands of clones, roughly 93% appearing once. Recipients received nonmyeloablative bone marrow transplants from related graft donors, with transient mixed chimerism. The starting material was CD4+ T cells from blood (PBMCs), obtained 12 months after the transplant. The receptors were sampled from a human patient who received a combined kidney and bone marrow transplant. Some T cells could come from the graft donor.

The V gene is TRBV19, the J gene TRBJ2-5, with TRBD1 identical over 9 bases. Germline-derived CDR1 and CDR2 are LNHDA and SQIVND (reference sequence). This CDR3 spans 14 amino acids. J lost 5 bases, V lost 5 bases, and 6 bases had no gene match. The CDR3 region is CASSFRQGGETQYF. Written as DNA, the CDR3 is TGTGCCAGTAGTTTCAGACAGGGGGGGGAGACCCAGTACTTC.

The rearrangement joins TRBV5-1 to TRBJ2-2, with D perhaps TRBD1 (5 bases). The V gene lost 3 bases and the J gene lost 7 bases, with 22 bases spanning the gap. The V gene's germline CDR1 is SGHRS and CDR2 YFSETQ. The CDR3 length is 17 residues. This chain's CDR3 is CASSWTPLAFSHGELFF. Here the CDR3 DNA reads TGCGCCAGCAGCTGGACACCGTTGGCCTTCTCCCACGGGGAGCTGTTTTTT.

The V and J genes are TRBV18 and TRBJ1-2; possibly TRBD1 for D (5 bases). Trimming took 4 bases from V and 8 from J, leaving 14 bases between them. Germline CDR1 reads KGHSH; CDR2 reads LQKENI. The CDR3 is 13 residues long. For the CDR3, the DNA is TGTGCCAGCTCACGGGACCAGGAGGGAGGCTACACCTTC. Translation: CASSRDQEGGYTF.

The rearrangement joins TRBV7-2 to TRBJ2-7; 7 nucleotides agree with TRBD2. Germline values: CDR1 SGHTA, CDR2 FQGNSA. V shed 1 base, J shed 3 bases, and the junction held 3 bases outside the gene matches. CDR3 length equals 14 residues. This CDR3 reads CASSLVPSGYEQYF. In DNA form, the CDR3 reads TGTGCCAGCAGCTTAGTACCTAGCGGCTACGAGCAGTACTTC.

The chain couples TRBV27 to TRBJ2-7; TRBD1 agrees at 8 bases. This CDR3 is built from 15 residues. V dropped 6 bases and J dropped 1; count of bases not matched to a gene: 8. The V gene's germline CDR1 is MNHEY and CDR2 SMNVEV (reference sequence). The CDR3 DNA reads TGTGCCAGCAGCCCGGCAGGGGGCGGGTCCTACGAGCAGTACTTC. It codes for CASSPAGGGSYEQYF.

This clone was counted a single time. The chain links TRBV7-9 to TRBJ2-3; TRBD2 aligns across 8 bases. V trimming: 6 bases; J trimming: 2 bases; junction bases outside the gene matches: 16. The CDR3 has 18 amino acids. The germline CDR1 and CDR2 sequences are SEHNR and FQNEAQ (reference sequence). The CDR3 is CASRSSSRRGAVTDTQYF. CDR3 coding DNA: TGTGCCAGCAGATCTAGTAGCAGGCGGGGGGCGGTCACAGATACGCAGTATTTT. Together with reference TRBV7-9 and TRBJ2-3, the CDR3 gives the full variable domain: DTGVSQNPRHKITKRGQNVTFRCDPISEHNRLYWYRQTLGQGPEFLTYFQNEAQLEKSRLLSDRFSAERPKGSFSTLEIQRTEQGDSAMYLCASRSSSRRGAVTDTQYFGPGTRLTVL.

V usage is TRBV19 and J usage is TRBJ2-1; possible D gene TRBD1, 6 bases. Germline V CDR1 and CDR2: LNHDA, SQIVND (reference sequence). This CDR3 is 17 amino acids long. The V end lost 3 bases, the J end lost 2 bases, and 17 bases lay between the germline ends. This chain's CDR3 is CASSIVDRTFPYNEQFF. The CDR3 nucleotides are TGTGCCAGTAGTATCGTGGACAGAACTTTCCCCTACAATGAGCAGTTCTTC.

This chain joins TRBV19 and TRBJ1-1; no firm D call. V shed 3 bases and J shed 1 base, with 21 bases lying between them. Germline V gene sequence: CDR1 LNHDA, CDR2 SQIVND (reference sequence). This CDR3 is 18 amino acids long. The DNA of the CDR3 is TGTGCCAGTAGTATGCCTTCTGGGAGGTCCGTGTCGAACACTGAAGCTTTCTTT. It specifies CASSMPSGRSVSNTEAFF.

This CDR3 reads CAIRWDYSTDTQYF. CDR3 sequence (DNA): TGTGCCATCAGGTGGGACTACTCCACAGATACGCAGTATTTT. This chain links TRBV10-3 with TRBJ2-3; TRBD2 matches at 7 bases. Germline CDR1 is ENHRY and CDR2 is SYGVKD. Trimming cost V 6 bases and J 2 bases; bases outside gene matches: 5. The CDR3 has 14 amino acids.

The chain is built from TRBV7-9 and TRBJ2-5; D is uncertain. Germline V gene data show CDR1 as SEHNR and CDR2 as FQNEAQ (reference sequence). V lost 5 bases, J lost 3 bases, and 4 bases lay in between. The CDR3 length is 11 residues. CDR3 amino acids: CASSQKETQYF. CDR3 in DNA: TGTGCCAGCAGCCAGAAAGAGACCCAGTACTTC.

The chain is built from TRBV19 and TRBJ1-2, with unresolved D. The CDR3 is 14 amino acids. Germline assignment: CDR1 LNHDA and CDR2 SQIVND (reference sequence). V was pared by 5 bases and J by 4 bases, with 14 bases between. The CDR3, as DNA: TGTGCCAGTAGTTGGGCAGGCATTGTCTATGGCTACACCTTC. Translating gives CASSWAGIVYGYTF.

The V call is TRBV11-1, the J call TRBJ2-3, with 11 bases matching TRBD2. This CDR3 has 15 residues. Per germline, CDR1 SGHAT and CDR2 FQDESV (reference sequence). Trimming cost V 4 bases and J 7 bases; bases outside gene matches: 7. CDR3 region: CASSYITSGGYTQYF. Here the CDR3 DNA reads TGTGCCAGCAGCTATATAACTAGCGGGGGTTATACGCAGTATTTT.

This chain links TRBV7-8 with TRBJ1-1, with 7 bases identical to TRBD1. Trimming took 1 base from V and 1 from J; bases not matched to a gene: 9. The CDR3 covers 17 residues. Germline V CDR1 and CDR2: SGHVS, FQNEAQ. CDR3 protein: CASSLGPPGGRNTEAFF. CDR3 nucleotides: TGTGCCAGCAGCTTAGGGCCCCCAGGGGGACGGAACACTGAAGCTTTCTTT.

This chain connects TRBV4-1 to TRBJ1-2; the D is unclear. This CDR3 spans 15 amino acids. CDR1 is MGHRA and CDR2 is YSYEKL in the germline V gene. V lost 4 bases, J lost 1 base, and 13 bases lay in between. CDR3: CASSRTSGINYGYTF. The DNA for the CDR3 is TGCGCCAGCAGCCGGACCTCGGGAATTAACTATGGCTACACCTTC.

This chain uses TRBV10-3 with TRBJ1-5; D possibly corresponds to TRBD1 (5 bases). The V and J ends lost 2 bases and 4 bases respectively, with 12 bases between them. The CDR3 covers 15 residues. CDR1 and CDR2 (germline): ENHRY, SYGVKD. The CDR3 loop is CAISETGQTNQPQHF. The CDR3, as DNA: TGTGCCATCAGTGAGACAGGCCAAACTAATCAGCCCCAGCATTTT.

The chain has TRBV4-2 and TRBJ1-5, with no clear D. Germline values: CDR1 LGHNA, CDR2 YNFKEQ. There are 21 residues in the CDR3. V was clipped by 4 bases and J by 0 bases, with 28 bases between them. The CDR3 nucleotides are TGTGCCAGCAGCCGAAGTTTATCACAGAGAATCCAAGAATATAGCAATCAGCCCCAGCATTTT. It codes for CASSRSLSQRIQEYSNQPQHF.

This chain connects TRBV21-1 to TRBJ2-6; the table's D call, TRBD1, has no DNA check behind it. TRBV21-1 is a listed pseudogene. This CDR3 contains 19 residues. The CDR3 sequence is CASSKEGVRRNSGANVLTF. Written as DNA, the CDR3 is TGTGCCAGCAGCAAAGAGGGGGTTCGGCGGAACTCTGGGGCCAACGTCCTGACTTTC.

The rearrangement uses TRBV30 and TRBJ1-1; 10 bases line up with TRBD1. The V and J ends lost 3 bases and 3 bases, in that order; junction bases with no gene match: 1. CDR3 length: 13 residues. Per germline, CDR1 GTSNPN and CDR2 SVGIG (reference sequence). The CDR3 loop reads CAWRGTGDTEAFF. Here the CDR3 DNA reads TGTGCCTGGAGGGGGACAGGGGACACTGAAGCTTTCTTT.

The chain recombines TRBV7-8 with TRBJ2-7, with D unclear. CDR3 length: 14 residues. V was clipped by 3 bases and J by 6 bases, with 15 bases between them. CDR1 SGHVS and CDR2 FQNEAQ come from the germline V gene. CDR3 sequence (DNA): TGTGCCAGCAGCTTCTCGCTTTCGGCGGCCGAGCAGTACTTC. It yields the protein CASSFSLSAAEQYF.

The J gene is TRBJ1-2, the V gene TRBV4-3; 8 nucleotides match TRBD1. The CDR3 has 13 amino acids. Looked up from germline, CDR1 is LGHNA and CDR2 is YSLEER. J lost 7 bases, V lost 4 bases, and 5 bases had no gene match. The CDR3 sequence is CASSRTGTGGYTF. In DNA, the CDR3 is TGCGCCAGCAGCCGGACAGGGACTGGTGGCTACACCTTC.